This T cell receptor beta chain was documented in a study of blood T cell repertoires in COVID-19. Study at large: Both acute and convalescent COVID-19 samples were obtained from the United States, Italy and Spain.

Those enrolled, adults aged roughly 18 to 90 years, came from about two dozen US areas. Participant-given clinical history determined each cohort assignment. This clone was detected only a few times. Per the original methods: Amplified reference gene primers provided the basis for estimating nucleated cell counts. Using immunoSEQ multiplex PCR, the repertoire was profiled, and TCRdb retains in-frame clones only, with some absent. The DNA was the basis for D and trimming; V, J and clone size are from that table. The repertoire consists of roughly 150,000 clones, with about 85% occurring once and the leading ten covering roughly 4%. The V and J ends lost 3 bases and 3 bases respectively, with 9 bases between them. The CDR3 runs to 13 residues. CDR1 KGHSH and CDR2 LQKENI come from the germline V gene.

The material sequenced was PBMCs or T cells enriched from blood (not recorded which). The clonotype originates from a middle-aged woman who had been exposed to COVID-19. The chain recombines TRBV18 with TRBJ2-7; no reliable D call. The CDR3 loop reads CASSPEVNYEQYF. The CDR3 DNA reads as TGTGCCAGCTCACCCGAGGTAAACTACGAGCAGTACTTC.